This T cell receptor beta chain was sequenced in a study of CD4 T cells in relation to SARS-CoV-2 and coronaviruses. Study summary: PBMCs were cultured with antigen for roughly 11 days before TCR beta sequencing. Broader study findings: According to naive versus memory sequencing, detected responses are memory recall, not newly primed.

CEF-cultured naive and memory CD4+ T cell DNA got survey-level sequencing. The repertoire was sequenced with immunoSEQ multiplex PCR; TCRdb's copy has only in-frame clones and lacks some. In the table there are about 36,000 clones, about 80% of which are singletons. CDR3 size: 17 residues. V gave up 3 bases and J gave up 4 bases, with 20 bases separating them. Germline lookup yields CDR1 SGDLS and CDR2 YYNGEE. This clone was detected once. The target antigen is unknown. Sample: memory CD4+ T cells from PBMCs, cultured in vitro. The chain links TRBV9 to TRBJ2-1; D perhaps matches TRBD1 (5 bases). The sequence was obtained from an adult with COVID-19. The CDR3 region is CASSASWGAHHYNEQFF. The CDR3 coding sequence is TGTGCCAGCAGCGCCAGCTGGGGCGCTCACCATTACAATGAGCAGTTCTTC.